One and the same sample provided the 3 T cell receptor beta chains below, sequenced in a study of identical twins. One entry per CDR3 protein results from TCRdb running MiXCR on the 5' RACE reads. This table has hundreds of thousands of distinct CDR3 sequences, more than 6.5% appearing once. In addition, the sample was reused for a study of yellow fever vaccine responses in identical twins.

Sequenced: PBMCs. The receptors were gathered from a woman between 18 and 29 years old in good health.

This chain links TRBV28 with TRBJ2-7; the match to TRBD2 covers 11 bases. Trimming took 7 bases from V and 3 from J; bases not matched to a gene: 11. CDR3 length: 16 amino acids. Germline loops: CDR1 MDHEN, CDR2 SYDVKM. The CDR3 nucleotides are TGTGCCAGCACCAAGATAGCGGGAGGGTCCATCTACGAGCAGTACTTC. It codes for CASTKIAGGSIYEQYF.

V and J are TRBV11-2 and TRBJ2-5, with 8 bases that match TRBD2. V trimming: 4 bases; J trimming: 5 bases; junction bases outside the gene matches: 9. The CDR3 has 15 residues. Germline V gene lookup returns CDR1 SGHAT and CDR2 FQNNGV. CDR3 nucleotides: TGTGCCAGCAGCTCCAAGAGGACTAGCACGGAGACCCAGTACTTC. Its protein is CASSSKRTSTETQYF.

The chain carries TRBV27 and TRBJ2-4; 10 bases align to TRBD1. V was clipped by 5 bases and J by 9 bases; unmatched bases: 4. Germline loops: CDR1 MNHEY, CDR2 SMNVEV (reference sequence). This CDR3 has 13 residues. The CDR3 bases are TGTGCCAGCAGTGCCAGGGACAGGGGCATTCAGTACTTC. Amino acids: CASSARDRGIQYF.